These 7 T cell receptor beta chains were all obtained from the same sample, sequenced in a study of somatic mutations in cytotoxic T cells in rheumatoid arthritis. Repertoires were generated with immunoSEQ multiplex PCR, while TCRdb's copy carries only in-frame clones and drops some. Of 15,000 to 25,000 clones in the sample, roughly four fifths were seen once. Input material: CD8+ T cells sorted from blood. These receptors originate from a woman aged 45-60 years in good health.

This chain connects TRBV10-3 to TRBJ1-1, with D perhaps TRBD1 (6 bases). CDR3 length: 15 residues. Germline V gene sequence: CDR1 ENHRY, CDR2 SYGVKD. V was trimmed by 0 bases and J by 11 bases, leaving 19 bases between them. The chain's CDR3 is CAISESFEMGGQAFF. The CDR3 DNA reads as TGTGCCATCAGTGAGTCGTTCGAGATGGGGGGGCAGGCTTTCTTT.

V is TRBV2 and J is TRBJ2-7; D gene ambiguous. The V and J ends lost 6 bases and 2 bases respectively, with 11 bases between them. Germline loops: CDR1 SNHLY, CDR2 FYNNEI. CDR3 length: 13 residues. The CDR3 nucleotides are TGTGCCAGCAGCCCGGACGGAACCTACGAGCAGTACTTC. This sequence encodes CASSPDGTYEQYF.

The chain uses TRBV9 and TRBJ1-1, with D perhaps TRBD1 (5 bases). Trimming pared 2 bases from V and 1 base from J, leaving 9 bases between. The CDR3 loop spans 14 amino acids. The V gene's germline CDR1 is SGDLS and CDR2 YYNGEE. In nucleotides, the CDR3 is TGTGCCAGCAGCGTCGGGGGTTCGAACACTGAAGCTTTCTTT. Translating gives CASSVGGSNTEAFF.

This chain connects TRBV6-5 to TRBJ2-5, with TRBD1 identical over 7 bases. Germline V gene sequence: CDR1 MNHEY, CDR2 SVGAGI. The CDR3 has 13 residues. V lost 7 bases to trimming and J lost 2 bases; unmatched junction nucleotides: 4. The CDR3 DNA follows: TGTGCCAGCACTGGGGACAGTCAAGAGACCCAGTACTTC. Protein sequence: CASTGDSQETQYF.

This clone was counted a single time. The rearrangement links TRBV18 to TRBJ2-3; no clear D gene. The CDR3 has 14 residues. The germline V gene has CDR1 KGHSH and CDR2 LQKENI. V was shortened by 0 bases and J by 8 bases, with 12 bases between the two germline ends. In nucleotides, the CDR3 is TGTGCCAGCTCACCACCGCGGTTGATTGGTACGCAGTATTTT. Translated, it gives CASSPPRLIGTQYF.

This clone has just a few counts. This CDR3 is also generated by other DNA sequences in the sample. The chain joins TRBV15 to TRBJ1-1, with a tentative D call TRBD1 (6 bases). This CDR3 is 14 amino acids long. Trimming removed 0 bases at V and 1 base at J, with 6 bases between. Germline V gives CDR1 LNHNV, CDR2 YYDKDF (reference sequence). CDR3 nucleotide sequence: TGTGCCACCAGCAGAGACAGGGGGAACACTGAAGCTTTCTTT. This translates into CATSRDRGNTEAFF.

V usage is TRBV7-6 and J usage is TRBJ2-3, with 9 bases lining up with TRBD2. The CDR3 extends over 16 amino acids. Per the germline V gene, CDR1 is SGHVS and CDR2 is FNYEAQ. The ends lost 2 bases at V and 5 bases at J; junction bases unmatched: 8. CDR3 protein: CASSLFGGRALDTQYF. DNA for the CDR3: TGTGCCAGCAGCTTATTTGGCGGGAGGGCCCTAGATACGCAGTATTTT.